This TCR beta chain was documented in a study of cytomegalovirus exposure and HLA in healthy donors. Study information: Around 87 million unique TCRs, all from HLA-typed donors, were included in an early release of the data.

Concerning this clone itself: Its antigen is unidentified.

Overall study results and limits: Per published reports, the classifier diagnosed cytomegalovirus status with high specificity and sensitivity. Later analysis found that TCR beta chains associated with HLA were more clonally expanded than other, equally common chains.

The PCR employed 60 Vbeta primers together with 13 Jbeta primers. Profiling relied on immunoSEQ multiplex PCR, and the TCRdb table lists in-frame clones only, not all of them. The repertoire includes around 190,000 clones, around 82% of them detected once, and 2.9% sits in the top ten. Sequencing was done on a sample of PBMCs. The source of this sequence is a woman aged 30 to 39 in good health and CMV-seronegative.

The CDR3 region is CSVFQSYEQYF. In nucleotides, the CDR3 is TGCAGTGTTTTTCAATCCTACGAGCAGTACTTC. The genes are TRBV20-1 and TRBJ2-7, with unresolved D. CDR1 is DFQATT, CDR2 SNEGSKA, per germline (reference sequence). V was shortened by 7 bases and J by 1 base, with 8 bases between the two germline ends. The CDR3 loop spans 11 amino acids.